The entry that follows covers one T cell receptor beta chain sequence. V gave up 3 bases and J gave up 3 bases, with 15 bases separating them. Per germline, CDR1 SGHRS and CDR2 YFSETQ. The CDR3 covers 15 residues. Original processing notes: Amplifying reference gene primers gave estimates of nucleated cell counts. Clones were sequenced by immunoSEQ multiplex PCR, and TCRdb holds only the in-frame ones, with some missing. For V, J and clone size, that table is used; D and trimming come from the DNA. The sample has 90,000 to 110,000 clones, 85% seen once. The source of the sample is a study of blood T cell repertoires in COVID-19. Study at large: Acute and convalescent COVID-19 samples came from the United States, Italy and Spain. PBMCs, B-cell-depleted T cells, or T cells provided the cDNA or gDNA that made up the material.

The receptor was isolated from a man aged 45 to 65 with acute or convalescent COVID-19. The material sequenced was peripheral blood. This chain links TRBV5-1 with TRBJ2-5; a weak D match, TRBD1 (5 bases). This chain's CDR3 is CASSSYSDSKETQYF. In DNA, the CDR3 is TGCGCCAGCAGCTCCTACTCCGACAGTAAAGAGACCCAGTACTTC.